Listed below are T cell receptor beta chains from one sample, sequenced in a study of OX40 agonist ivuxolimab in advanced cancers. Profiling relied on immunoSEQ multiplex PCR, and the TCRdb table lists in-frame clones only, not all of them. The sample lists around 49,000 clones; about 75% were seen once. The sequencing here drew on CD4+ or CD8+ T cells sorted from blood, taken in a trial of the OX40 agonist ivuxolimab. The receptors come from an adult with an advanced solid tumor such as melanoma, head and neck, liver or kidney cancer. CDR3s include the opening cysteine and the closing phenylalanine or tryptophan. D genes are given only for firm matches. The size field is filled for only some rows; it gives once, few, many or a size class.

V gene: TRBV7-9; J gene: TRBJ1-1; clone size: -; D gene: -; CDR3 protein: CASSPDVGTEAFF; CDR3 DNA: TGTGCCAGCAGCCCCGACGTAGGGACTGAAGCTTTCTTT
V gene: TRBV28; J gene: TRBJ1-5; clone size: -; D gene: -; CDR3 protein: CASTLFGITGRGNQPQHF; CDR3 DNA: TGTGCCAGCACCCTATTTGGTATAACAGGGAGGGGGAATCAGCCCCAGCATTTT
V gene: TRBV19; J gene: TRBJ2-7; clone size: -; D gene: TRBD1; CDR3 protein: CATSTGIHEQYF; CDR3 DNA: TGTGCCACCTCGACAGGGATCCACGAGCAGTACTTC
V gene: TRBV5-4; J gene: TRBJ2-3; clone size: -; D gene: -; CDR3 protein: CASSPPLATGTDTQYF; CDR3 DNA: TGTGCCAGCAGCCCACCCCTAGCGACAGGCACAGATACGCAGTATTTT
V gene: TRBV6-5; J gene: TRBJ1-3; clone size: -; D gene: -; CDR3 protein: CASSYQQGGNTIYF; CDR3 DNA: TGTGCCAGCAGTTACCAACAGGGAGGAAACACCATATATTTT
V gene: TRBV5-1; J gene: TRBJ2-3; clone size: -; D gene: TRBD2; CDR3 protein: CASSLARLAGVDTQYF; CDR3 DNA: TGCGCCAGCAGCTTGGCCCGACTAGCGGGAGTGGATACGCAGTATTTT
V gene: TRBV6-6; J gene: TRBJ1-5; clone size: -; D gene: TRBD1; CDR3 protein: CASSDRTGVGQPQHF; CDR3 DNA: TGTGCCAGCAGTGACCGGACAGGAGTTGGTCAGCCCCAGCATTTT
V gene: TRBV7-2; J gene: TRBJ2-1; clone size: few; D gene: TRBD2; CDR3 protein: CASSQTSGSRNEQFF; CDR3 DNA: TGTGCCAGCAGTCAAACTAGCGGGAGTAGGAATGAGCAGTTCTTC
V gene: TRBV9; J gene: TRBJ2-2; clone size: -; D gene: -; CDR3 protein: CASSVYVGELFF; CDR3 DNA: TGTGCCAGCAGCGTCTACGTCGGGGAGCTGTTTTTT
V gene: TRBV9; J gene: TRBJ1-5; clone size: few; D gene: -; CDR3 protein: CASSATDYNQPQHF; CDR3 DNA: TGTGCCAGCAGCGCGACAGATTACAATCAGCCCCAGCATTTT
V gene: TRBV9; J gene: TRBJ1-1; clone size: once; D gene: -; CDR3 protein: CASSVDLGGNTEAFF; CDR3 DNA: TGTGCCAGCAGCGTAGATTTAGGGGGGAACACTGAAGCTTTCTTT
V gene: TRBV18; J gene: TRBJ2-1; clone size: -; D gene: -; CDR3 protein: CASSPRTSSVNNEQFF; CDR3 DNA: TGTGCCAGCTCACCACGAACCTCTTCCGTTAACAATGAGCAGTTCTTC
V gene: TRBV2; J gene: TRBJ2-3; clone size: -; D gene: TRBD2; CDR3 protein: CADEGGRGNTQYF; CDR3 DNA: TGTGCCGACGAGGGAGGGCGGGGGAATACGCAGTATTTT
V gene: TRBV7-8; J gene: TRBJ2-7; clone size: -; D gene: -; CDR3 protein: CASSLAAGTYEQYF; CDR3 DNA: TGTGCCAGCAGCTTAGCGGCAGGGACCTACGAGCAGTACTTC
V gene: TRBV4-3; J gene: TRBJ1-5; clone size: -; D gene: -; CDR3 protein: CASSQDTDIYNQPQHF; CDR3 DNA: TGCGCCAGCAGCCAAGATACAGACATTTACAATCAGCCCCAGCATTTT
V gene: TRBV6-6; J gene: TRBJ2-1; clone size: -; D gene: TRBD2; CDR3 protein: CASSYSTSRSYNEQFF; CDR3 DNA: TGTGCCAGCAGTTACTCGACTAGCCGCTCCTACAATGAGCAGTTCTTC
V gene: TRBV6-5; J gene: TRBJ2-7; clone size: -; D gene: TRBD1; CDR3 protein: CASSPQGTALYEQYF; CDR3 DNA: TGTGCCAGCAGTCCGCAAGGGACAGCTCTTTACGAGCAGTACTTC
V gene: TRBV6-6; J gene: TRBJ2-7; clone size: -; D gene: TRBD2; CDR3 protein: CALAGASHSYEQYF; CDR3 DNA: TGTGCCTTAGCGGGGGCTAGCCACTCCTACGAGCAGTACTTC
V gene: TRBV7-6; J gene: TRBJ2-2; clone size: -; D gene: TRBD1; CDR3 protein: CASSEGQGANTGELFF; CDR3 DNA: TGTGCCAGCAGCGAGGGACAGGGGGCAAATACCGGGGAGCTGTTTTTT
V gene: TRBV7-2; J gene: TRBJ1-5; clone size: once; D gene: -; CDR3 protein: CASSARGPQHF; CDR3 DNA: TGTGCCAGCAGCGCCCGAGGGCCCCAGCATTTT
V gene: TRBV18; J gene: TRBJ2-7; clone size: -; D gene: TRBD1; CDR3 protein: CASSQGQGGSYEQYF; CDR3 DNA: TGTGCCAGCTCCCAGGGACAGGGGGGCTCCTACGAGCAGTACTTC
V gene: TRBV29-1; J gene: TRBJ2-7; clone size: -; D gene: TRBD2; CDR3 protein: CSVQTSANTLGQYF; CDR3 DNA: TGCAGCGTGCAAACTAGCGCCAACACTTTGGGGCAGTACTTC
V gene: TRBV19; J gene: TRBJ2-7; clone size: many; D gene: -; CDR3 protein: CASNPTGASYEQYF; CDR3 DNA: TGTGCCAGTAACCCGACAGGCGCCTCCTACGAGCAGTACTTC
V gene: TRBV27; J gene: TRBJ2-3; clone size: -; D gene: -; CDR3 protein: CASRRERFQYF; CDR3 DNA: TGTGCCAGCAGACGGGAGAGGTTTCAGTATTTT
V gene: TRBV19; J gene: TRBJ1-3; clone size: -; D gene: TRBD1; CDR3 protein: CASSMDRDSGNTIYF; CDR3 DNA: TGTGCCAGTAGTATGGACAGGGACTCTGGAAACACCATATATTTT
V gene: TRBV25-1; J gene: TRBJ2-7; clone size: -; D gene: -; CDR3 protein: CASKLGYEQYF; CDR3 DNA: TGTGCCAGCAAACTAGGGTACGAGCAGTACTTC
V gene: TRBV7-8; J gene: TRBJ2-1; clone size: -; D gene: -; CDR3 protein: CASSPHEGGRTYNEQFF; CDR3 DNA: TGTGCCAGCAGCCCACACGAAGGGGGGCGAACCTACAATGAGCAGTTCTTC
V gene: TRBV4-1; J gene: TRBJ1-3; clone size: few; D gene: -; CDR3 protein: CASSQDAADSGNTIYF; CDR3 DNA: TGCGCCAGCAGCCAAGATGCGGCAGACTCTGGAAACACCATATATTTT
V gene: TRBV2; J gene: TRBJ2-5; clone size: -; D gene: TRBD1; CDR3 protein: CASNRGREETQYF; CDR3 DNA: TGTGCCAGCAACAGGGGGCGCGAAGAGACCCAGTACTTC
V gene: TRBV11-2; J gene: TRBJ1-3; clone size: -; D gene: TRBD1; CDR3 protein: CASSPRTGTGNTIYF; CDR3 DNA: TGTGCCAGCAGCCCACGGACAGGGACGGGAAACACCATATATTTT
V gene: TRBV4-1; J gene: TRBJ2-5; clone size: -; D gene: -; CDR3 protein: CASSQEYGRPGETQYF; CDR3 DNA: TGCGCCAGCAGCCAAGAGTATGGCAGGCCGGGGGAGACCCAGTACTTC
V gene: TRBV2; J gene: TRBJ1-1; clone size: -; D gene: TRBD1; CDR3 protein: CASSKGQGDTEAFF; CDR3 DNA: TGTGCCAGCAGCAAGGGACAGGGAGACACTGAAGCTTTCTTT
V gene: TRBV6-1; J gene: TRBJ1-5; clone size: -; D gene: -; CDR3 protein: CASQPWGANQPQHF; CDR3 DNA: TGTGCCAGTCAACCCTGGGGGGCCAATCAGCCCCAGCATTTT
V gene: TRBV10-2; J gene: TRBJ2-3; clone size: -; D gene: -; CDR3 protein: CASSERPDTQYF; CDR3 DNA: TGCGCCAGCAGTGAGAGGCCTGATACGCAGTATTTT
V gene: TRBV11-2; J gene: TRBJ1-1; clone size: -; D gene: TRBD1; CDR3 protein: CASLPGGGTEAFF; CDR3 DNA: TGTGCCAGCCTACCAGGGGGCGGAACTGAAGCTTTCTTT
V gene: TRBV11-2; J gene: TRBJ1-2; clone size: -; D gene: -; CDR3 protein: CASSLEGIGSGYTF; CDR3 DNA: TGTGCCAGCAGCTTAGAGGGAATTGGGTCTGGCTACACCTTC
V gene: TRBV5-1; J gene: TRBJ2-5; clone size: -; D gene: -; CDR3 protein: CASSSQGHAEETQYF; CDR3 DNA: TGCGCCAGCAGCTCCCAGGGACATGCCGAAGAGACCCAGTACTTC
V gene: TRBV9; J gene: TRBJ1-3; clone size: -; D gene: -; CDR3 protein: CASSAGQGNTIYF; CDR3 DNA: TGTGCCAGCAGCGCCGGACAGGGAAACACCATATATTTT
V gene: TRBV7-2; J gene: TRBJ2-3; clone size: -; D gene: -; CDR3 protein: CASSLEGRTDTQYF; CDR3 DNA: TGTGCCAGCAGCTTAGAGGGTCGGACAGATACGCAGTATTTT
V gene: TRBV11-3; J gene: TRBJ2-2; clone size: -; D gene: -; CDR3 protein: CASSLSGLGTGELFF; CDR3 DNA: TGTGCCAGCAGCCTCTCAGGATTGGGGACCGGGGAGCTGTTTTTT
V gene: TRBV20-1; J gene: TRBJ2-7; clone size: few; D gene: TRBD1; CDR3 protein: CSARGETGEYF; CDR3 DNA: TGCAGTGCTAGAGGGGAGACAGGGGAGTACTTC
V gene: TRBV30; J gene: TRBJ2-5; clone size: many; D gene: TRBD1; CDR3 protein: CANGQGGRETQYF; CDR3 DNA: TGTGCCAACGGACAGGGGGGACGAGAGACCCAGTACTTC
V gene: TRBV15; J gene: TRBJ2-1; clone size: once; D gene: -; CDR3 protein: CATSPVGYNEQFF; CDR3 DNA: TGTGCCACCAGCCCGGTCGGCTACAATGAGCAGTTCTTC
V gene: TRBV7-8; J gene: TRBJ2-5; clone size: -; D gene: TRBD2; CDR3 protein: CASSIPSGREETQYF; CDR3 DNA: TGTGCCAGCAGCATACCTAGCGGGAGGGAGGAGACCCAGTACTTC
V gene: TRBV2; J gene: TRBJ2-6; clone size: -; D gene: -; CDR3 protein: CASSEEASGANVLTF; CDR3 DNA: TGTGCCAGCAGTGAAGAGGCCTCTGGGGCCAACGTCCTGACTTTC